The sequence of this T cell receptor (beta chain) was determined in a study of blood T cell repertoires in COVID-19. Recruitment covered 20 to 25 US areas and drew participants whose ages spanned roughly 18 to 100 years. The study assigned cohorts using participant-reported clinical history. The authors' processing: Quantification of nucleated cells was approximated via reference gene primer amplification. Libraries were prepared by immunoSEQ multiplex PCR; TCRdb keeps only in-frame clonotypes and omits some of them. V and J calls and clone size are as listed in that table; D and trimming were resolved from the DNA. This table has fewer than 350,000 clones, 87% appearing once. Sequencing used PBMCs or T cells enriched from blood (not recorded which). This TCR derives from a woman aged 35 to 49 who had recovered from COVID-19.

The CDR3: CASSMGLAEIYEQYF. CDR3 nucleotide sequence: TGTGCCAGCTCAATGGGACTAGCGGAGATCTACGAGCAGTACTTC. The genes are TRBV18 and TRBJ2-7, with TRBD2 matching over 11 bases. The CDR3 length is 15 residues. Germline V gene data show CDR1 as KGHSH and CDR2 as LQKENI. The trim removed 5 bases at V and 3 bases at J, leaving 6 bases unmatched.